This T cell receptor beta chain was identified in a study of control samples from healthy donors and cancer patients. V lost 5 bases, J lost 6 bases, and 11 bases lay in between. Germline assignment: CDR1 SGHTA and CDR2 FQGTGA. This CDR3 spans 13 amino acids. The method was immunoSEQ multiplex PCR; TCRdb's version includes in-frame clones alone and lacks a portion of them. This sample yields roughly 58,000 clones, of which approximately 87% are seen a single time; roughly 13% belongs to the top ten. Material: PBMCs. The V and J genes are TRBV7-3 and TRBJ2-1, with D perhaps matching TRBD1 (5 bases). The receptor comes from a woman between 55 and 75 years old with lung cancer. The CDR3 bases are TGTGCCAGCAGCGCAAGACAGTTCAATGAGCAGTTCTTC. It specifies CASSARQFNEQFF. Based on the CDR3 plus reference TRBV7-3 and TRBJ2-1, the full variable domain is GAGVSQTPSNKVTEKGKYVELRCDPISGHTALYWYRQSLGQGPEFLIYFQGTGAADDSGLPNDRFFAVRPEGSVSTLKIQRTERGDSAVYLCASSARQFNEQFFGPGTRLTVL.